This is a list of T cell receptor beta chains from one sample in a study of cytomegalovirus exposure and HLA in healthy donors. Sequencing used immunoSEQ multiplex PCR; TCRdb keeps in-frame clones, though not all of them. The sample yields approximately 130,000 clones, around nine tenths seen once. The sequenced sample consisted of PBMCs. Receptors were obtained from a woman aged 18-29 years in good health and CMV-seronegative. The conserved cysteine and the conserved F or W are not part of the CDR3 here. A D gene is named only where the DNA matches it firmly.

CDR3aa: ASSFQGSGNQPQH; d_gene: -; v_gene: TRBV5-6; j_gene: TRBJ1-5
CDR3aa: ASSRDRDWYQETQY; d_gene: TRBD1; v_gene: TRBV2; j_gene: TRBJ2-5
CDR3aa: ASGFFPGAVRGDTEAF; d_gene: -; v_gene: TRBV12-5; j_gene: TRBJ1-1
CDR3aa: ASSLGTGGSYEQY; d_gene: TRBD1; v_gene: TRBV5-1; j_gene: TRBJ2-7
CDR3aa: ASILSGGALSEQF; d_gene: TRBD2; v_gene: TRBV6-1; j_gene: TRBJ2-1
CDR3aa: ASSPPRGGGDEQY; d_gene: -; v_gene: TRBV5-4; j_gene: TRBJ2-7
CDR3aa: ASSEGRGRLAGELF; d_gene: TRBD1; v_gene: TRBV6-1; j_gene: TRBJ2-2
CDR3aa: ASSPQAGDFTDTQY; d_gene: TRBD2; v_gene: TRBV9; j_gene: TRBJ2-3
CDR3aa: ASSITGIDYGYT; d_gene: -; v_gene: TRBV19; j_gene: TRBJ1-2
CDR3aa: ASSLTGGRETQY; d_gene: TRBD1; v_gene: TRBV5-1; j_gene: TRBJ2-5
CDR3aa: ASGGVSNQPQH; d_gene: -; v_gene: TRBV19; j_gene: TRBJ1-5
CDR3aa: ASSSGNEQF; d_gene: -; v_gene: TRBV13; j_gene: TRBJ2-1
CDR3aa: ASSPFGGTEAF; d_gene: -; v_gene: TRBV12-1; j_gene: TRBJ1-1
CDR3aa: ASSLPDSSYEQY; d_gene: -; v_gene: TRBV27; j_gene: TRBJ2-7
CDR3aa: ASQDTDTGELF; d_gene: -; v_gene: TRBV6-5; j_gene: TRBJ2-2
CDR3aa: ASSTGQTSYEQY; d_gene: -; v_gene: TRBV5-1; j_gene: TRBJ2-7
CDR3aa: TSSQGDAGGRQPQH; d_gene: -; v_gene: TRBV1; j_gene: TRBJ1-5
CDR3aa: ASSLMGASAYSYNEQF; d_gene: -; v_gene: TRBV7-2; j_gene: TRBJ2-1
CDR3aa: ASSPGTPLPLH; d_gene: -; v_gene: TRBV4-2; j_gene: TRBJ1-6